Below are 19 T cell receptor beta chains sequenced from a single sample in a study of blood T cell repertoires in COVID-19. Profiling relied on immunoSEQ multiplex PCR, and the TCRdb table lists in-frame clones only, not all of them. This sample has 150,000 to 200,000 clones, with less than 90% found just once. Specimen: peripheral blood. The receptors were gathered from a woman in her 70s with COVID-19, enrolled during active disease.

The V and J genes are TRBV29-1 and TRBJ1-1; maybe TRBD1 (6 bases). Germline V CDR1 and CDR2: SQVTM, ANQGSEA. V lost 1 base and J 1 base, leaving 7 bases between the germline ends. The CDR3 totals 13 residues. The CDR3 spells CSVEADRNTEAFF. CDR3 in DNA: TGCAGCGTTGAAGCGGACAGGAACACTGAAGCTTTCTTT.

V is TRBV4-3 and J is TRBJ2-1, with 8 bases fitting TRBD2. Germline V gene lookup returns CDR1 LGHNA and CDR2 YSLEER. J lost 10 bases, V lost 4 bases, and 9 bases had no gene match. The CDR3 consists of 14 residues. The CDR3 protein is CASSPLREEKEQFF. CDR3 DNA: TGCGCCAGCAGCCCTCTGCGGGAGGAAAAAGAGCAGTTCTTC.

This sequence joins TRBV2 and TRBJ1-5; 7 bases map to TRBD1. J gave up 2 bases and V 5 bases, and 12 bases lay outside the gene matches. CDR1 is SNHLY, CDR2 FYNNEI, per germline. There are 17 residues in the CDR3. CDR3 in DNA: TGTGCCAGCAGTAGCGGCGGGACAGCTCGGGGCAATCAGCCCCAGCATTTT. Translating it yields CASSSGGTARGNQPQHF.

The chain uses TRBV27 and TRBJ2-2, with 7 bases fitting TRBD1. Germline V lookup: CDR1 MNHEY, CDR2 SMNVEV (reference sequence). The CDR3 contains 15 residues. Germline trimming cut 5 bases from V and 7 bases from J; bases unmatched to any gene: 10. CDR3 in DNA: TGTGCCAGCAGTGTGAGACAGGGTGCGGGCGGGGAGCTGTTTTTT. Its protein is CASSVRQGAGGELFF.

The V call is TRBV19, the J call TRBJ2-7; 9 nucleotides align to TRBD2. The CDR3 spans 16 residues. From germline, CDR1 is LNHDA and CDR2 SQIVND (reference sequence). With V trimmed by 1 base and J by 3 bases, 7 bases remained unmatched. The CDR3: CASSIGPLAGSYEQYF. The DNA of the CDR3 is TGTGCCAGTAGTATAGGTCCTCTAGCGGGAAGCTACGAGCAGTACTTC.

V and J are TRBV20-1 and TRBJ1-1; TRBD1 is a possible D gene (6 bases). Germline V gene sequence: CDR1 DFQATT, CDR2 SNEGSKA (reference sequence). V dropped 3 bases and J dropped 12 bases, with 29 bases sitting between them. This CDR3 contains 16 residues. Here the CDR3 reads CSASTRGGRGQLPTFF. The CDR3 DNA is TGCAGTGCTAGTACGCGGGGGGGCCGGGGTCAGTTACCCACTTTCTTT.

This clone occurred once. The chain joins TRBV27 to TRBJ1-6, with D possibly TRBD1 on 5 matching bases. The CDR3 is 16 amino acids. Germline CDR1 is MNHEY and CDR2 is SMNVEV (reference sequence). Trimming cost V 2 bases and J 6 bases, with 14 bases left between them. The CDR3 region has the DNA TGTGCCAGCAGTTTAGCCCCGGGACTGGTTAATTCACCCCTCCACTTT. Translating it yields CASSLAPGLVNSPLHF.

This clone has a single count. This chain joins TRBV27 and TRBJ2-5, with TRBD2 matching over 10 bases. In germline, CDR1 is MNHEY, CDR2 SMNVEV (reference sequence). After removal of 4 bases from V and 4 bases from J, the junction contained 12 bases not matched to a gene. The CDR3 extends over 17 amino acids. CDR3 nucleotides: TGTGCCAGCAGTTCAGGAAGCGGGAGGGCCGGTGGAGAGACCCAGTACTTC. Protein product: CASSSGSGRAGGETQYF.

This chain connects TRBV29-1 to TRBJ2-3; TRBD2 agrees at 15 bases. The J segment lost 0 bases and the V segment lost 4 bases, leaving 5 bases of the junction unmatched. Germline lookup yields CDR1 SQVTM and CDR2 ANQGSEA. There are 17 residues in the CDR3. CDR3 bases: TGCAGCGTTGGTGGGACTAGCGGGAGGTCTAGCACAGATACGCAGTATTTT. Protein product: CSVGGTSGRSSTDTQYF.

This chain uses TRBV30 with TRBJ1-5, with 7 positions matching TRBD1. Germline V gene lookup returns CDR1 GTSNPN and CDR2 SVGIG (reference sequence). The V gene end was trimmed by 0 bases and the J gene end by 6 bases; junction bases not matched to a gene: 5. The CDR3 sequence is 14 residues long. CDR3 nucleotide sequence: TGTGCCTGGAGTGTACAACAGGGGTTTCAGCCCCAGCATTTT. It yields the protein CAWSVQQGFQPQHF.

The chain links TRBV6-5 to TRBJ1-1; possible D gene TRBD1, 6 bases. CDR3 length: 13 amino acids. Germline-derived CDR1 and CDR2 are MNHEY and SVGAGI. V gave up 6 bases and J gave up 11 bases, with 19 bases separating them. The DNA for the CDR3 is TGTGCCAGCAGACCGGGACACAATTCAGGGGCTTTCTTT. Translation gives CASRPGHNSGAFF.

The genes are TRBV2 and TRBJ1-2; D gene unclear. Germline CDR1 reads SNHLY; CDR2 reads FYNNEI. The CDR3 has 12 amino acids. V was pared by 4 bases and J by 8 bases, with 11 bases between. DNA of the CDR3: TGTGCCAGCAGTGTGGTGGAGCGCGGCTACACCTTC. Its protein is CASSVVERGYTF. The whole variable domain, filled in from reference TRBV2 and TRBJ1-2, reads EPEVTQTPSHQVTQMGQEVILRCVPISNHLYFYWYRQILGQKVEFLVSFYNNEISEKSEIFDDQFSVERPDGSNFTLKIRSTKLEDSAMYFCASSVVERGYTFGSGTRLTVV.

The chain employs TRBV10-3 and TRBJ1-6; 7 nucleotides line up with TRBD1. V shed 4 bases and J 9 bases; nucleotides not matched to a gene: 9. CDR3 size: 15 residues. CDR1 is ENHRY and CDR2 is SYGVKD in the germline V gene. This CDR3 reads CAISVGQASGSPLHF. Written as DNA, the CDR3 is TGTGCCATCAGTGTCGGACAGGCCAGTGGTTCACCCCTCCACTTT.

This rearrangement joins TRBV7-3 to TRBJ2-5; tentative D call: TRBD2 (6 bases). Germline values: CDR1 SGHTA, CDR2 FQGTGA. The CDR3 sequence is 14 residues long. V lost 5 bases, J lost 7 bases, and 17 bases lay in between. The chain's CDR3 is CASSQRAVGGTQYF. The CDR3 nucleotides are TGTGCCAGCAGCCAGAGGGCCGTGGGAGGGACCCAGTACTTC.

This chain uses TRBV27 with TRBJ1-2; possibly TRBD1 for D (6 bases). Germline V lookup: CDR1 MNHEY, CDR2 SMNVEV (reference sequence). With 1 base removed from V and 4 bases from J, the gap between germline ends came to 13 bases. This CDR3 is built from 15 residues. The CDR3 DNA reads as TGTGCCAGCAGTTTATGGTCAGGGGATTCCTATGGCTACACCTTC. Translated, it gives CASSLWSGDSYGYTF.

The rearrangement joins TRBV5-6 to TRBJ2-1; 8 bases map to TRBD1. There are 17 residues in the CDR3. Trimming removed 4 bases from V and 2 bases from J; junction bases left unmatched: 11. Germline V gives CDR1 SGHDT, CDR2 YYEEEE. The CDR3 protein is CASSPYTWTGPYNEQFF. DNA for the CDR3: TGTGCCAGCAGCCCCTATACCTGGACAGGGCCCTACAATGAGCAGTTCTTC.

This chain links TRBV19 with TRBJ2-2, with D possibly being TRBD2 (6 bases). Germline CDR1 LNHDA, CDR2 SQIVND (reference sequence). Trimming removed 8 bases at V and 4 bases at J, with 14 bases between. The CDR3 covers 14 residues. CDR3 DNA: TGTGCCAGTCGGGACCGGGGGACCACCGGGGAGCTGTTTTTT. This sequence encodes CASRDRGTTGELFF.

This clone was seen only once. The chain joins TRBV24-1 to TRBJ2-2; D may be TRBD2 (6 bases). Trimming took off 8 bases at V and 2 bases at J, with 17 bases between the two ends. Per the germline V gene, CDR1 is KGHDR and CDR2 is SFDVKD. The CDR3 extends over 16 amino acids. The CDR3 DNA reads as TGTGCCACCAACGATGGGAAACTAGCCAACACCGGGGAGCTGTTTTTT. As protein: CATNDGKLANTGELFF.

As regards this clone: Other DNA sequences in this sample translate to the same CDR3. The chain carries TRBV2 and TRBJ1-1; 7 positions match TRBD1. V lost 4 bases, J lost 4 bases, and 3 bases stayed unmatched. This CDR3 comprises 13 residues. Germline V gene sequence: CDR1 SNHLY, CDR2 FYNNEI. CDR3 sequence (DNA): TGTGCCAGCAGTGGACAGGGTGTCACTGAAGCTTTCTTT. Protein sequence: CASSGQGVTEAFF.